This entry describes one T cell receptor (beta chain). The data were taken from a study of blood T cell repertoires in COVID-19. Across the whole study: The United States, Italy and Spain were the sources of the acute and convalescent COVID-19 samples. In each case, the material was cDNA or gDNA derived from T cells, B-cell-depleted T cells, or PBMCs.

V shed 1 base and J shed 0 bases, with 9 bases lying between them. This CDR3 is built from 15 residues. Germline CDR1 reads LGHDT; CDR2 reads YNNKEL (reference sequence). Per the study methods: Amplification of reference gene primers was used by the study to estimate nucleated cell counts. Clones were read by immunoSEQ multiplex PCR, and TCRdb kept only the in-frame ones, dropping some. V and J calls and clone size come straight from that table; D and trimming were deduced from the DNA. The sample records about 110,000 clones, around 80% being singletons. This chain uses TRBV3-1 (or the pseudogene TRBV3-2) with TRBJ2-5; maybe TRBD1 (5 bases). The TCR was taken from an elderly woman with active or convalescent COVID-19. The sequenced sample was peripheral blood. The CDR3: CASSQGQGYQETQYF. In DNA form, the CDR3 reads TGTGCCAGCAGCCAAGGCCAGGGTTACCAAGAGACCCAGTACTTC.